In this sample, the clone carrying this T cell receptor beta chain turned up a few times. This specimen comes from a study of shared clonotypes between healthy human individuals. About the research overall: CD8 memory received one plate per donor, CD8 naive two, CD4 memory three and CD4 naive three.

In germline, CDR1 is SGHRS, CDR2 YFSETQ. The CDR3 sequence is 16 residues long. J lost 9 bases, V lost 0 bases, and 11 bases had no gene match. How the authors handled the data: Filtering differed for immunoSEQ, which gave only junction sequences without quality scores. The assay was immunoSEQ multiplex PCR, and TCRdb's table has in-frame clones only and misses some. V and J calls and clone size are as listed in that table; D and trimming were resolved from the DNA. The repertoire holds some 630,000 clones, with about 78% as singletons. Researchers partitioned CD4+ cells into CD45RA+ naive and CD45RA-negative memory subsets.

This receptor was obtained from a woman in her twenties or thirties in good health. Sequencing used memory CD4+ T cells sorted from blood. Regarding subset: CD45RA-negative fraction. J is TRBJ2-1 and V is TRBV5-1, with 8 bases that match TRBD1. CDR3 residues: CASSLEGPGGSGEQFF. CDR3 nucleotide sequence: TGCGCCAGCAGCTTGGAGGGGCCAGGGGGCTCCGGTGAGCAGTTCTTC. The complete variable domain, with remaining parts taken from reference TRBV5-1 and TRBJ2-1, reads KAGVTQTPRYLIKTRGQQVTLSCSPISGHRSVSWYQQTPGQGLQFLFEYFSETQRNKGNFPGRFSGRQFSNSRSEMNVSTLELGDSALYLCASSLEGPGGSGEQFFGPGTRLTVL.